This record covers a single T cell receptor (beta chain). What it recognizes is unknown. The method was immunoSEQ multiplex PCR; TCRdb's version includes in-frame clones alone and lacks a portion of them. The sample shows around 170,000 clones, approximately 91% of them seen only once. The length of the CDR3 is 14 residues. Germline CDR1 and CDR2: MNHEY and SMNVEV (reference sequence). Trimming took 2 bases from V and 9 from J; bases not matched to a gene: 4. These data originate in a study of T cell responses to AZD1222 COVID-19 vaccine. At the level of the study: Second doses that came at about 4 or about 12 weeks were put together.

Study-wide results and limits: Scientists sampled the repertoires only once the peak T cell response had passed.

V usage is TRBV27 and J usage is TRBJ1-6; TRBD1 agrees at 7 bases. The sequence was obtained from an adult in good health. The source material was peripheral blood, sampled on day 0 of AZD1222 vaccination. The CDR3 loop reads CASSLPDRISPLHF. DNA for the CDR3: TGTGCCAGCAGTTTACCGGACAGGATTTCACCCCTCCACTTT.